Given below is one TCR beta chain in context. Each sample came from a Caucasian adult donor living in Nashville, Tennessee. V was trimmed by 2 bases and J by 4 bases, leaving 7 bases between them. The CDR3 has 13 amino acids. Germline V gives CDR1 SGDLS, CDR2 YYNGEE. This specimen belongs to a study of shared clonotypes between healthy human individuals. The repertoire was sequenced with immunoSEQ multiplex PCR; TCRdb's copy has only in-frame clones and lacks some. The sample includes over 1.4 million clones, around 97% of them seen just once. The receptor's source is a man aged 25-45 years in good health. This chain uses TRBV9 with TRBJ1-5; D call uncertain. Sequenced material: naive CD4+ T cells sorted from blood. Subset indicated: CD45RA+ positively selected. Here the CDR3 reads CASSVGENQPQHF. CDR3 DNA sequence: TGTGCCAGCAGCGTTGGGGAAAATCAGCCCCAGCATTTT.